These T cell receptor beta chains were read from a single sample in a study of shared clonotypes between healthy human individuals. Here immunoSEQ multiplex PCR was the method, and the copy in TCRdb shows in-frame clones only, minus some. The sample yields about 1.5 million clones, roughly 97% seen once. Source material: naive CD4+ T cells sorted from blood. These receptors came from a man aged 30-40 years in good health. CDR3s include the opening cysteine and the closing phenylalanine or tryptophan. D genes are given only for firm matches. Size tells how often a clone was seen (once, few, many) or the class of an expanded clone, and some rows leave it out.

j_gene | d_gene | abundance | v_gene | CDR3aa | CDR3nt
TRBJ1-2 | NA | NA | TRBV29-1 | CSVEDPSTDWNYGYTF | TGCAGCGTTGAAGATCCTTCGACAGATTGGAACTATGGCTACACCTTC
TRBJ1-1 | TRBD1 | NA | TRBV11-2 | CASSFYPGQSNTEAFF | TGTGCCAGCAGCTTCTATCCGGGACAGAGTAACACTGAAGCTTTCTTT
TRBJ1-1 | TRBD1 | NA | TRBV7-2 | CASSLAGARGANTEAFF | TGTGCCAGCAGCTTAGCGGGGGCCAGGGGGGCAAACACTGAAGCTTTCTTT
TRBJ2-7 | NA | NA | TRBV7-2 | CASSRDGNSYEQYF | TGTGCCAGCAGTAGAGACGGAAACTCCTACGAGCAGTACTTC
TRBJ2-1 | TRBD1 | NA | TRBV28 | CASSLEPRTGYNEQFF | TGTGCCAGCAGTTTAGAGCCCCGGACAGGCTACAATGAGCAGTTCTTC
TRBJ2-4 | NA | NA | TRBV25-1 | CASSEYGPLAKNIQYF | TGTGCCAGCAGTGAATACGGCCCGCTAGCCAAAAACATTCAGTACTTC
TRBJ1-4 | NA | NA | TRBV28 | CASGRGTNEKLFF | TGTGCCAGCGGTAGGGGGACTAATGAAAAACTGTTTTTT
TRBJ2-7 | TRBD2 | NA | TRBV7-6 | CASSLEVSGRGYEQYF | TGTGCCAGCAGCTTAGAGGTTAGCGGGAGAGGTTACGAGCAGTACTTC
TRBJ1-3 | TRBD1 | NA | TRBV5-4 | CASSRSTGGAGNTIYF | TGTGCCAGCAGCCGTTCTACAGGGGGCGCTGGAAACACCATATATTTT
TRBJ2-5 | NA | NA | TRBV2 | CASSAGRYQETQYF | TGTGCCAGCAGTGCAGGGAGGTACCAAGAGACCCAGTACTTC
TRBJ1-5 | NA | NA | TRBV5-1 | CASSLEAGSNQPQHF | TGCGCCAGCAGCTTGGAGGCAGGATCCAATCAGCCCCAGCATTTT
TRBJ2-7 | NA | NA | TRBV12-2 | CARTLYEQYF | TGTGCTAGGACCCTCTACGAGCAGTACTTC
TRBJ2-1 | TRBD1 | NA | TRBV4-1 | CASSPRGRDRDNEQFF | TGCGCCAGCAGCCCCCGGGGACGCGACAGGGACAATGAGCAGTTCTTC
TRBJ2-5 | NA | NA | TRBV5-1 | CASSFMTGQETQYF | TGCGCCAGCAGCTTTATGACAGGCCAAGAGACCCAGTACTTC
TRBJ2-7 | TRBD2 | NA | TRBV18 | CASSPLAGGFSVHEQYF | TGTGCCAGCTCACCATTAGCGGGAGGGTTCTCAGTCCACGAGCAGTACTTC
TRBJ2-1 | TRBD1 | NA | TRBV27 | CASSLKPPQGAYNEQFF | TGTGCCAGCAGTTTAAAACCCCCACAGGGGGCCTACAATGAGCAGTTCTTC
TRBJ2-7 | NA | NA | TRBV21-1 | CASSKAGGAGQYF | TGTGCCAGCAGCAAAGCAGGGGGCGCCGGGCAGTACTTC
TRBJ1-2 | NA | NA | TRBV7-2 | CASSARTESYGYTF | TGTGCCAGCAGCGCCCGGACAGAAAGCTATGGCTACACCTTC
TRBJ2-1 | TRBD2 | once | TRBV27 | CASSWGLAGGDNEQFF | TGTGCCAGCAGTTGGGGACTAGCGGGAGGGGACAATGAGCAGTTCTTC
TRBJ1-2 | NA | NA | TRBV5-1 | CASTWKAYGYTF | TGTGCCAGCACCTGGAAGGCCTATGGCTACACCTTC
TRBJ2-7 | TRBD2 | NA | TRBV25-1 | CASSEYRRESYEQYF | TGTGCCAGCAGTGAATACCGGCGGGAGAGCTACGAGCAGTACTTC
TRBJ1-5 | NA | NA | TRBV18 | CASSPGTGLNQPQHF | TGTGCCAGCTCACCAGGTACAGGGCTTAATCAGCCCCAGCATTTT
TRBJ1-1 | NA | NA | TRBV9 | CASSVVGSPEAFF | TGTGCCAGCAGCGTAGTCGGCAGTCCTGAAGCTTTCTTT
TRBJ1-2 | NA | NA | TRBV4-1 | CASSFRDKTIYGYTF | TGCGCCAGCAGCTTCCGGGACAAGACCATCTATGGCTACACCTTC
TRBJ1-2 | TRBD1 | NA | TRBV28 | CASRPTHRGGGEGYTF | TGTGCCAGCAGACCTACCCACAGGGGTGGAGGGGAGGGCTACACCTTC
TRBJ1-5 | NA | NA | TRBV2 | CASSAAGIQPQHF | TGTGCCAGCAGTGCTGCGGGGATTCAGCCCCAGCATTTT